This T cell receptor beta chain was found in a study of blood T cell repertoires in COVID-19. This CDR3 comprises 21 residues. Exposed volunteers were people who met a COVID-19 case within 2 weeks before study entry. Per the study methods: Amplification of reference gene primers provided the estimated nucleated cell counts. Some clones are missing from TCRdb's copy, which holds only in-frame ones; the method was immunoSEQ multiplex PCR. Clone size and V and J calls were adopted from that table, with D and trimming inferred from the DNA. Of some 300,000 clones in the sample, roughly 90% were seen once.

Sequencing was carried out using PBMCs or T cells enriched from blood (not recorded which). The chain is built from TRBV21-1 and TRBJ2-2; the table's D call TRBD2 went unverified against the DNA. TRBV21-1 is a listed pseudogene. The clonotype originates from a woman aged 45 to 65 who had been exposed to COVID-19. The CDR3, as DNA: TGTGCCAGCAGCAAGTCCACCGAGGAACCGAGCGCCTCGGGATCCACCGGGGAGCTGTTTTTT. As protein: CASSKSTEEPSASGSTGELFF.